This T cell receptor beta chain was captured by sequencing in a study of T cell repertoires in cytomegalovirus infection. Study-wide points: Within the response measured ex vivo, HLA-C-restricted CMV-specific TCR beta clonotypes were dominant.

This clonotype was picked up a small number of times. Its matching antigen is unknown. TCRdb recomputed calls from the reads with MiXCR, one row per CDR3 protein. The sample holds about 920,000 distinct CDR3 sequences, around 30% seen once. Deletions cut 5 bases from V and 4 bases from J, with 15 bases between. CDR3 size: 15 residues. The germline V gene has CDR1 LNHDA and CDR2 SQIVND (reference sequence). Sequencing used cultured CD8+ T cells from PBMCs, obtained from culture after CMV antigen stimulation. The rearrangement joins TRBV19 to TRBJ2-1; D assignment may be TRBD1 or TRBD2 (5 bases each). The TCR sequence derives from a human donor in good health (CMV status not recorded). Some clones in this sample may be carry-over from other donors' samples. The chain's CDR3 is CASSASGASYNEQFF. The CDR3 bases are TGTGCCAGTAGTGCCTCCGGGGCCTCATACAATGAGCAGTTCTTC.